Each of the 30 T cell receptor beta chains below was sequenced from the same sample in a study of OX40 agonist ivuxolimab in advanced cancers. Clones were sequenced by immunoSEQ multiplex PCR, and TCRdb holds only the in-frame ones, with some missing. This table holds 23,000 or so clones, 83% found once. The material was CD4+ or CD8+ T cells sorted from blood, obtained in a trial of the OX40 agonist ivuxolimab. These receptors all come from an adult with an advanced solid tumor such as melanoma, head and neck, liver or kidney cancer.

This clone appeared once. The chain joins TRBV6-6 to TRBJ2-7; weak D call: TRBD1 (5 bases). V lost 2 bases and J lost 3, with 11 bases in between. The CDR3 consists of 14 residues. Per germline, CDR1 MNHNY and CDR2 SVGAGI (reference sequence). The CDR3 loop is CASSYEWGDYEQYF. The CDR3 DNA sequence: TGTGCCAGCAGTTACGAGTGGGGCGACTACGAGCAGTACTTC.

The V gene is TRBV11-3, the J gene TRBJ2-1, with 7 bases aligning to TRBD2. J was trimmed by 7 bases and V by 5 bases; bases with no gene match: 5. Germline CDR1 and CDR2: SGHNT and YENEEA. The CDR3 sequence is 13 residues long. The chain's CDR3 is CASSHLAENEQFF. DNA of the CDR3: TGTGCCAGCAGCCATCTAGCGGAAAATGAGCAGTTCTTC.

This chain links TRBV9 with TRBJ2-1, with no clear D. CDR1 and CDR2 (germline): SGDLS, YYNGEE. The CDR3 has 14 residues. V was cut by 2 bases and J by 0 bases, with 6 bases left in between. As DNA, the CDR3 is TGTGCCAGCAGCGTGCAGGACTCCTACAATGAGCAGTTCTTC. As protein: CASSVQDSYNEQFF.

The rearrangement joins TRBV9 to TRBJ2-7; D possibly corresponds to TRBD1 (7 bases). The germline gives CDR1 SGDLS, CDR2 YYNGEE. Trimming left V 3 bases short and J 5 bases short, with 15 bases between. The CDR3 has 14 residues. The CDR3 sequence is CASSEEGARNEQYF. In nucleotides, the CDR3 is TGTGCCAGCAGCGAGGAGGGGGCGCGGAACGAGCAGTACTTC.

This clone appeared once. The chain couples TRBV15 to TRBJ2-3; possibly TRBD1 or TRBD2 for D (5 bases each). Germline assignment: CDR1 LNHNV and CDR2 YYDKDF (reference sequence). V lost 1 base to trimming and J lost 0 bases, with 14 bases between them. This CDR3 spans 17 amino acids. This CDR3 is CATSRAPLGPSTDTQYF. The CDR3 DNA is TGTGCCACCAGCAGAGCTCCACTGGGACCGAGCACAGATACGCAGTATTTT.

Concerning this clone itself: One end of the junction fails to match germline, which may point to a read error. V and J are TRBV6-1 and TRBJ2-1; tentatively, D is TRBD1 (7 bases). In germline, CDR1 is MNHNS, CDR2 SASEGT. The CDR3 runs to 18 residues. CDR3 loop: CASSEAWGDSSSYNEQFF. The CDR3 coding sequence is TGTGCCAGCAGCGAAGCCTGGGGGGACAGTAGCTCCTACAATGAGCAGTTCTTC.

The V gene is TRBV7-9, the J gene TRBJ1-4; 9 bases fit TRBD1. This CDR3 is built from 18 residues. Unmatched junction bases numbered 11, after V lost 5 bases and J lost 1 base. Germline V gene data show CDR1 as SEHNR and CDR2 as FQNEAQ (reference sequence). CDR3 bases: TGTGCCAGCAGCCACCGGCGACAGGGGGATTTAACTAATGAAAAACTGTTTTTT. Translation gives CASSHRRQGDLTNEKLFF.

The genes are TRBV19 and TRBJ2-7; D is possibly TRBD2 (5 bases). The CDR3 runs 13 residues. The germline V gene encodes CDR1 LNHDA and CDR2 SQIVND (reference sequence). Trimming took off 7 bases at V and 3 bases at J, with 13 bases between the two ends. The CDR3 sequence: CASTPGSLYEQYF. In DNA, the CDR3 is TGTGCCAGTACCCCGGGGAGCCTCTACGAGCAGTACTTC.

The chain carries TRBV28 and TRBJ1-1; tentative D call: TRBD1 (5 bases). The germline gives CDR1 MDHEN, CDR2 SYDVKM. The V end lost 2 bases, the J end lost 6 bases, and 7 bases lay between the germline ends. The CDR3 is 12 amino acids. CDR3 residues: CASSLQGAEAFF. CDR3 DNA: TGTGCCAGCAGTTTACAAGGGGCTGAAGCTTTCTTT.

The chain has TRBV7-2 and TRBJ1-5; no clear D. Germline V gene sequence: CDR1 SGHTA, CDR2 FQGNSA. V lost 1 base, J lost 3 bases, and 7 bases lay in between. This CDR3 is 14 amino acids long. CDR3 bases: TGTGCCAGCAGCTTAGATGGGGTCAATCAGCCCCAGCATTTT. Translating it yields CASSLDGVNQPQHF.

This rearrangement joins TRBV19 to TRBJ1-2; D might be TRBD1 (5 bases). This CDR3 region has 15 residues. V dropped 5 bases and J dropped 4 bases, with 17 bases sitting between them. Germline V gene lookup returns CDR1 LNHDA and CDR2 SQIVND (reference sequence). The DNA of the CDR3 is TGTGCCAGTAGTCCCCGGGCAGGACACCCCTATGGCTACACCTTC. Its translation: CASSPRAGHPYGYTF.

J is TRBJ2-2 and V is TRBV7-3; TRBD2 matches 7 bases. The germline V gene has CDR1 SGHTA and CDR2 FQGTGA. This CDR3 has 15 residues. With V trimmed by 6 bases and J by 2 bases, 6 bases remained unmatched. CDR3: CASRAASGNTGELFF. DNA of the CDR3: TGTGCCAGCAGGGCGGCTAGCGGTAACACCGGGGAGCTGTTTTTT. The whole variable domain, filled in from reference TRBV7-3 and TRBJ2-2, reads GAGVSQTPSNKVTEKGKYVELRCDPISGHTALYWYRQSLGQGPEFLIYFQGTGAADDSGLPNDRFFAVRPEGSVSTLKIQRTERGDSAVYLCASRAASGNTGELFFGEGSRLTVL.

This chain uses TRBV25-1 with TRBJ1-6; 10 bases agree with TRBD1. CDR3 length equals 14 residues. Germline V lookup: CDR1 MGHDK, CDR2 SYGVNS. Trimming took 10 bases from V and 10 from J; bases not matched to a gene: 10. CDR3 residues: CATSGTGVGSPLHF. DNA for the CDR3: TGTGCCACCTCCGGGACAGGGGTGGGCTCACCCCTCCACTTT.

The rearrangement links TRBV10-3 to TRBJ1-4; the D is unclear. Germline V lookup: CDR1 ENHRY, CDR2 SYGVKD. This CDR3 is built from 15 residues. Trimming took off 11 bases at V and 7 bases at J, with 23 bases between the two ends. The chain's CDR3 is CAVKEKTGSCEKLFF. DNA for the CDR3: TGTGCCGTCAAGGAGAAGACCGGCTCCTGTGAAAAACTGTTTTTT.

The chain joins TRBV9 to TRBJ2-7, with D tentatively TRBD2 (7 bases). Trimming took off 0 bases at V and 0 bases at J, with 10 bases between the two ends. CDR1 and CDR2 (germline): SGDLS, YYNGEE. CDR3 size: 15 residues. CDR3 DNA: TGTGCCAGCAGCGTAGGCGGGGGCCTCTCCTACGAGCAGTACTTC. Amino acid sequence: CASSVGGGLSYEQYF.

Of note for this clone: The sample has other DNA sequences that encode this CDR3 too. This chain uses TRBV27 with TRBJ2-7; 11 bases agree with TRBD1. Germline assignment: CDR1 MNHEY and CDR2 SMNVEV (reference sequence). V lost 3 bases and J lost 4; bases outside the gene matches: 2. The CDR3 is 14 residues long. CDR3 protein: CASSFGTGGYEQYF. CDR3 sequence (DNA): TGTGCCAGCAGTTTCGGGACAGGGGGGTACGAGCAGTACTTC.

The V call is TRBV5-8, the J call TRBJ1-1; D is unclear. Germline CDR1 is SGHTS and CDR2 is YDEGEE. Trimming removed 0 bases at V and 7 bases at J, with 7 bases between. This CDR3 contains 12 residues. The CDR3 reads CASSLVGFEAFF. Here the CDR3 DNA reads TGTGCCAGCAGCTTGGTTGGATTTGAAGCTTTCTTT.

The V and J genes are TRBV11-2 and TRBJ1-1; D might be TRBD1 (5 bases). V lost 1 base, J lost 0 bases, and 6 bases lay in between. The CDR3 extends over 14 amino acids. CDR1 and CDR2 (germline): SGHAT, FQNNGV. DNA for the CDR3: TGTGCCAGCAGCTTAGGGGGACTGAACACTGAAGCTTTCTTT. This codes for CASSLGGLNTEAFF.

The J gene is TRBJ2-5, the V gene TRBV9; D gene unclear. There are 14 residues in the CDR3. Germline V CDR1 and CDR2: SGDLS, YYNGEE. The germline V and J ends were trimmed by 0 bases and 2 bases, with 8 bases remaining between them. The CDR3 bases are TGTGCCAGCAGCGTAGCTGAGAGACAAGAGACCCAGTACTTC. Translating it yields CASSVAERQETQYF.

This CDR3 is CASSQVRGPRGETQYF. The CDR3 DNA reads as TGCGCCAGCAGCCAAGTGCGAGGACCTCGGGGAGAGACCCAGTACTTC. The chain is built from TRBV4-3 and TRBJ2-5; D may be TRBD2 (5 bases). The V and J ends lost 1 base and 4 bases respectively, with 16 bases between them. The CDR3 is 16 amino acids. The germline gives CDR1 LGHNA, CDR2 YSLEER.

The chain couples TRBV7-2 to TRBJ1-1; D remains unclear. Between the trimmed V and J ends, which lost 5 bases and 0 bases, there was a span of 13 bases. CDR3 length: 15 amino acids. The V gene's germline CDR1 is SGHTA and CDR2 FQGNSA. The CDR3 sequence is CASSHRKPLNTEAFF. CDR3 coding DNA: TGTGCCAGCAGCCATCGGAAGCCTCTGAACACTGAAGCTTTCTTT. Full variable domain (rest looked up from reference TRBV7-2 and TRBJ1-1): GAGVSQSPSNKVTEKGKDVELRCDPISGHTALYWYRQSLGQGLEFLIYFQGNSAPDKSGLPSDRFSAERTGGSVSTLTIQRTQQEDSAVYLCASSHRKPLNTEAFFGQGTRLTVV.

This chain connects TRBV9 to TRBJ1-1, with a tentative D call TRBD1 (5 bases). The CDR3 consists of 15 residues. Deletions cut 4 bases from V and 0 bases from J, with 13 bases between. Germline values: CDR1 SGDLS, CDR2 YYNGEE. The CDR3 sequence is CASSPSGAMNTEAFF. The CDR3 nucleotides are TGTGCCAGCAGCCCATCCGGGGCTATGAACACTGAAGCTTTCTTT.

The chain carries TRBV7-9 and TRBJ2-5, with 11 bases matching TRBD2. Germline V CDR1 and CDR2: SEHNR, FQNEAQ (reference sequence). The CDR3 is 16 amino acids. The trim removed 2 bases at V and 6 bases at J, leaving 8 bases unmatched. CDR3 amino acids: CASSLLSGGAIQTQYF. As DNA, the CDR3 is TGTGCCAGCAGCTTACTTAGCGGGGGGGCCATACAGACCCAGTACTTC.

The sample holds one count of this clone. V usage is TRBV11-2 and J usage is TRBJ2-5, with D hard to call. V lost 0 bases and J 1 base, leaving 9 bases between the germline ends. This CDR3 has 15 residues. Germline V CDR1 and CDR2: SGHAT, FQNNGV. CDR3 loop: CASSLEWHSQETQYF. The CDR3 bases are TGTGCCAGCAGCTTAGAGTGGCACAGCCAAGAGACCCAGTACTTC.

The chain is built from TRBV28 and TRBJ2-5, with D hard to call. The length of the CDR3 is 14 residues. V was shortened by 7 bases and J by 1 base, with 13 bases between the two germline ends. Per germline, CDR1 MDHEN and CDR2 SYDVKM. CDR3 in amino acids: CASTDPQFQETQYF. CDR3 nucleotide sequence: TGTGCCAGCACTGACCCCCAGTTCCAAGAGACCCAGTACTTC.

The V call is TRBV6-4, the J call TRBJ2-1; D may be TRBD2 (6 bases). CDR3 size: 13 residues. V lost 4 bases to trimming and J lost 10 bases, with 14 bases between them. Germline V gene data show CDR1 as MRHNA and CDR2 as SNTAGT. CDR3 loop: CASSGGPAGEQFF. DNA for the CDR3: TGTGCCAGCAGTGGCGGACCGGCGGGGGAGCAGTTCTTC.

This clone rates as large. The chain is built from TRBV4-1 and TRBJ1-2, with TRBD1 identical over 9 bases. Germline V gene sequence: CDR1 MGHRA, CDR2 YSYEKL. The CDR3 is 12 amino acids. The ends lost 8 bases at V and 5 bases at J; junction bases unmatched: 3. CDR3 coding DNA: TGCGCCAGCCAGGGACAGGGATATGGCTACACCTTC. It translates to CASQGQGYGYTF.

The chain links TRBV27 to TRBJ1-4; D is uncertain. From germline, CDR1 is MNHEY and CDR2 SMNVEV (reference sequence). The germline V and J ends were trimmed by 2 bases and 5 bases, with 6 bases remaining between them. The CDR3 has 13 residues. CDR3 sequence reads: CASSLRRNEKLFF. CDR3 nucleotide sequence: TGTGCCAGCAGTTTAAGACGAAATGAAAAACTGTTTTTT.

The CDR3 DNA reads TGTGCCAGCAGCGCTCCCCTCCCGGTTAAGCCCACAGATACGCAGTATTTT. This gives the protein CASSAPLPVKPTDTQYF. The chain links TRBV9 to TRBJ2-3; D not certain. The CDR3 contains 17 residues. CDR1 is SGDLS and CDR2 is YYNGEE in the germline V gene. Trimming left V 3 bases short and J 2 bases short, with 19 bases between. The full variable domain, completed using reference TRBV9 and TRBJ2-3, is DSGVTQTPKHLITATGQRVTLRCSPRSGDLSVYWYQQSLDQGLQFLIQYYNGEERAKGNILERFSAQQFPDLHSELNLSSLELGDSALYFCASSAPLPVKPTDTQYFGPGTRLTVL.

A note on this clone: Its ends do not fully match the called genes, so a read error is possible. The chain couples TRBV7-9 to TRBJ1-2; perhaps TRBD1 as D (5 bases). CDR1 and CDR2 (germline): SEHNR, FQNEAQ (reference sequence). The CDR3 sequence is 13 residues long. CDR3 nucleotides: TGTGCCACCAGCAAGAGGGGATACGATGGCTACACCTTC. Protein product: CATSKRGYDGYTF.